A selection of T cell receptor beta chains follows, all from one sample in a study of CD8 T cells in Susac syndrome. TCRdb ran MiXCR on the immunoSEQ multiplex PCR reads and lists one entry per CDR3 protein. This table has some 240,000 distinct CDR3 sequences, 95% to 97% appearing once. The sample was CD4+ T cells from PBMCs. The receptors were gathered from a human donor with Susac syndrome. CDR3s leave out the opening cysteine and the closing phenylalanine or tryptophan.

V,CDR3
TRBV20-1,SARDRNSGNTIY
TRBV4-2,ASSLSSGTGDEKLF
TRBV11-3,ASSVGGDMNEQF
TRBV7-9,ASSPRDNIYEQY
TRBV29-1,SAKGTGELF
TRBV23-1,ASSHPSTGSNTEAF
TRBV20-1,SAGKPGQGNQPQH
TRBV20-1,SARIPGARVRGNEQF
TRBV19,ASTRGTAGQETQY
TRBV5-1,ASSLVLAGEYEQY
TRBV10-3,AISESRQRISGNTIY
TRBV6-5,ASSYSSAGTLLGYGYT
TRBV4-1,ASSQDGSSEAF
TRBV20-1,SALLAAGGTQY
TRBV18,ASSPPTGEETQY
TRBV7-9,ASSSSGLAGEPYNEQF
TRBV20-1,SAGSRDSKSSYEQY
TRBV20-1,SALSDEQF
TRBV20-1,SASGSPYEQY
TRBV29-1,SVVVPRTRNTEAF
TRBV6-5,ASSYGRDPPGFYGYT
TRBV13,ASSLYGQGQLNEQF
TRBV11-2,ASSLGFGEQY
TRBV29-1,SVEQNYGYT
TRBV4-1,ASSQEGAPVGNTIY
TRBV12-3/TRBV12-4,ASSPRGTGDEQF
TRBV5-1,ASSEADRGNYGYT
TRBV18,ASSPSGTADYT
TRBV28,ASHGGGRNTEAF
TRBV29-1,SYLQTTGSDTQY
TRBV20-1,SATRFEGYT
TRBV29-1,SVALLAGYGYT
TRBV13,ASSLLYQPQH
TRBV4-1,ASSQERSGSWDTQY
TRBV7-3,ASSSGGNEQF
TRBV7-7,ASSTSGSSYNEQF
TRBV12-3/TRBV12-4,ASNPDGQAYEQY
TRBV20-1,SARKAGEQF
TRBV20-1,SVGLAQETQY
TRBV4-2,ASRASGSEQY
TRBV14,ASSPRGVAGASYNEQF
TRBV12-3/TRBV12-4,ASSDSGRANNYEQY
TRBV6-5,ASSSLEGVRGYT
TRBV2,ASSPQDTEAF
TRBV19,ASTPSGTGMGWQPQH
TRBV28,ATVSGSATNEQF
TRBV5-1,ASTTGTIYNEQF
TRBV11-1,ASSFLGNGANVLT
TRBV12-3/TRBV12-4,ASTFTRVERTDTQY
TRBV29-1,SVGVGEGQPQH
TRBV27,ASSYGTGNTGELF
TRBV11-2,ASSLDQYNEQF
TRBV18,ASSPLEADTQY
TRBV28,ASSLTMVYEQY
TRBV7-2,ASSLEWQTYEQY
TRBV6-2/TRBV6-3,ASSYRDRPNQPQH
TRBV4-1,ASSQTRGLAGGSYEQY
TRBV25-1,ASSGPTRYEQY
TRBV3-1,ASSRLTSGTSGELF